The text below deals with one TCR beta chain. The antigen is undetermined. The second PCR ran about 6 to 12 cycles with a sample-barcoded 5' primer and J-beta primers. TCRdb re-derived calls from the 5' RACE reads in MiXCR, one entry per CDR3 protein. Of about 1.4 million distinct CDR3 sequences listed, around 55% are singletons. These data belong to a study of blood T cells in healthy people across ages. General study results and limits: Relative to aged donors, long-lived donors carried more naive CD4+ cells and displayed higher diversity.

This CDR3 contains 15 residues. V shed 5 bases and J 4 bases; nucleotides not matched to a gene: 7. In germline, CDR1 is SGHVS, CDR2 FQNEAQ. This chain uses TRBV7-8 with TRBJ2-1, with 8 bases aligning to TRBD2. The receptor comes from a man younger than 35 in good health. The specimen was blood. CDR3 DNA sequence: TGTGCCAGCAGCAAGAGGGCTAGCGGGTACAATGAGCAGTTCTTC. It is translated as CASSKRASGYNEQFF. Full variable domain (remainder filled in from reference TRBV7-8 and TRBJ2-1): GAGVSQSPRYKVAKRGQDVALRCDPISGHVSLFWYQQALGQGPEFLTYFQNEAQLDKSGLPSDRFFAERPEGSVSTLKIQRTQQEDSAVYLCASSKRASGYNEQFFGPGTRLTVL.